The clone carrying this T cell receptor (beta chain) has a single count. This specimen belongs to a study of blood T cell repertoires in COVID-19. About the research overall: Acute and convalescent COVID-19 specimens originated in the United States, Italy and Spain. PBMCs, B-cell-depleted T cells, or T cells were the source of the cDNA or gDNA that made up the material.

In the original workflow: Reference gene primer amplification gave nucleated cell count estimates. Repertoires were generated with immunoSEQ multiplex PCR, while TCRdb's copy carries only in-frame clones and drops some. V, J and clone size reflect that table, while D and trimming were determined from the DNA. The sample carries roughly 45,000 clones, approximately 86% recorded once. Sequencing was carried out using peripheral blood. The origin of this receptor is a man aged 55 to 69 with active COVID-19.

Here the CDR3 reads CASSQAVTRDTQYF. Here the CDR3 DNA reads TGCGCCAGCAGCCAAGCTGTTACGAGGGATACGCAGTATTTT. The gene calls are TRBV4-3 and TRBJ2-3; no definite D call. The V end was cut by 1 base, the J end by 6 bases, with 11 bases between. CDR3 length: 14 amino acids. Germline V CDR1 and CDR2: LGHNA, YSLEER.